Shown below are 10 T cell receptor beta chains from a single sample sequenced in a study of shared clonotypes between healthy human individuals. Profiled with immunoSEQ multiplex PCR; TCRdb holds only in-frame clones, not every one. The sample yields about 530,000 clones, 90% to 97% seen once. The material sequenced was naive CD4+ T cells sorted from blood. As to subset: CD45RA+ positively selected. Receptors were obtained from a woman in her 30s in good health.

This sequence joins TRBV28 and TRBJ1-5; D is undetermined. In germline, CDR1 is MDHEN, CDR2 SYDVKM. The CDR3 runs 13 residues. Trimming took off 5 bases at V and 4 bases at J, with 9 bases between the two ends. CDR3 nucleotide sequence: TGTGCCAGCAGTCGGGTCCCTAATCAGCCCCAGCATTTT. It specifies CASSRVPNQPQHF.

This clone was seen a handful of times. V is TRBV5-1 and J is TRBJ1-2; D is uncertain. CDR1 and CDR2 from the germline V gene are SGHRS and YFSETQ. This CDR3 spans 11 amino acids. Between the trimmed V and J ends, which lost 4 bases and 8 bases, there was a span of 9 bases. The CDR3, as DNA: TGCGCCAGCAGCGGAGACGAGGGCTACACCTTC. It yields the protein CASSGDEGYTF.

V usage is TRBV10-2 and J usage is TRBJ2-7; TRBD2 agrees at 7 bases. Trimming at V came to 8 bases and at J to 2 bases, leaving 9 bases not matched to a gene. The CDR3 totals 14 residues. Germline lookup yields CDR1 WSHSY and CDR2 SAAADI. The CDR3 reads CASPGREATYEQYF. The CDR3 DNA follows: TGCGCCAGCCCCGGTCGGGAGGCAACCTACGAGCAGTACTTC.

The CDR3, as DNA: TGCAGCGTTGAAGAGTCCTCGGTCGGGGAAGCTTTCTTT. This codes for CSVEESSVGEAFF. This rearrangement joins TRBV29-1 to TRBJ1-1; D uncertain. The CDR3 length is 13 residues. The V end was cut by 0 bases, the J end by 8 bases, with 13 bases between. Germline values: CDR1 SQVTM, CDR2 ANQGSEA.

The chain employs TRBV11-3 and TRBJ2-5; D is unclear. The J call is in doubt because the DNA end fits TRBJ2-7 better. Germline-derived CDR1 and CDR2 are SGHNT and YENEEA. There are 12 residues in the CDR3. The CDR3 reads CASSLDGYEQYF. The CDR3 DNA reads TGTGCCAGCAGCTTAGATGGCTACGAGCAGTACTTC.

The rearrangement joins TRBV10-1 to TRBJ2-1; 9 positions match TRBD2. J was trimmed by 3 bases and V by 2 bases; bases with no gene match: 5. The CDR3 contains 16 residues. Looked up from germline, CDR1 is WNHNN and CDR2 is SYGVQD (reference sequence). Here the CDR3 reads CASSEASGTFYNEQFF. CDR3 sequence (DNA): TGCGCCAGCAGTGAGGCTAGCGGGACCTTCTACAATGAGCAGTTCTTC.

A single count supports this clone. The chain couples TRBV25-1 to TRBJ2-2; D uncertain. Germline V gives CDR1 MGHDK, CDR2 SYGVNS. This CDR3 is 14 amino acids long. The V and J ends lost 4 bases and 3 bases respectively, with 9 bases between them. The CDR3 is CASSGLGHTGELFF. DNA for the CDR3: TGTGCCAGCAGTGGGCTTGGTCACACCGGGGAGCTGTTTTTT.

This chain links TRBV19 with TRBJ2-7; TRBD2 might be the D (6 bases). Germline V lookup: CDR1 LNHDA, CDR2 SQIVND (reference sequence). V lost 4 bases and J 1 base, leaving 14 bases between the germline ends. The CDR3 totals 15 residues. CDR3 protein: CASSTTAGLSYEQYF. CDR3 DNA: TGTGCCAGTAGTACCACAGCGGGTCTTTCCTACGAGCAGTACTTC.

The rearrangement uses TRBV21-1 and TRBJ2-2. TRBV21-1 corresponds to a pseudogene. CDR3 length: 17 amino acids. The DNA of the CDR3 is TGTGCCAGCAGCAAATTATCTTCGGCGCCAACCGGCGGGGAGCTGTTTTTT. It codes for CASSKLSSAPTGGELFF.

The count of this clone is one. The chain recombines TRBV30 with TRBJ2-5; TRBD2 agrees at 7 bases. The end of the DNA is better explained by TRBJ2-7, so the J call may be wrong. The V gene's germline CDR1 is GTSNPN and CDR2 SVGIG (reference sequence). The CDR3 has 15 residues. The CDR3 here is CAWSVDEAGRNEQYF. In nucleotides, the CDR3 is TGTGCCTGGAGTGTGGATGAAGCGGGAAGGAACGAGCAGTACTTC.